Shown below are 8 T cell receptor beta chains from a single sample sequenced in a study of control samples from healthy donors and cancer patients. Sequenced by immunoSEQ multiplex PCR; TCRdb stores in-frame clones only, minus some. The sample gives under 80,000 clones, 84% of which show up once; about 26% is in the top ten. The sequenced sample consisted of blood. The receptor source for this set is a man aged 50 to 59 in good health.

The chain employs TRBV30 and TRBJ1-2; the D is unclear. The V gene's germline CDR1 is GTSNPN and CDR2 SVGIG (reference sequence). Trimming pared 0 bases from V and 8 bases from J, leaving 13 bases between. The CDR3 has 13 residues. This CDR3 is CAWSVLGSAGYTF. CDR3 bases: TGTGCCTGGAGTGTCCTTGGGAGCGCGGGCTACACCTTC.

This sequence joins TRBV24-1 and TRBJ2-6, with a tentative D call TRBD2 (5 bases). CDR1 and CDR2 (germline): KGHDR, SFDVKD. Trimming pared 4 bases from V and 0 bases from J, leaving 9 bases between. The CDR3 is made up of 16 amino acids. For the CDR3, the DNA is TGTGCCACCAGTGAAGAACGGGACTCTGGGGCCAACGTCCTGACTTTC. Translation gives CATSEERDSGANVLTF.

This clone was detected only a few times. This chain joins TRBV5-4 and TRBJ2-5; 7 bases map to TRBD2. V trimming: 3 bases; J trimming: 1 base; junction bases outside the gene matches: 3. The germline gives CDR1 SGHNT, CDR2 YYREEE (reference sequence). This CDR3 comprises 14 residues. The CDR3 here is CASSYGLGQETQYF. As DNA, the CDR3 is TGTGCCAGCAGCTATGGACTAGGCCAAGAGACCCAGTACTTC.

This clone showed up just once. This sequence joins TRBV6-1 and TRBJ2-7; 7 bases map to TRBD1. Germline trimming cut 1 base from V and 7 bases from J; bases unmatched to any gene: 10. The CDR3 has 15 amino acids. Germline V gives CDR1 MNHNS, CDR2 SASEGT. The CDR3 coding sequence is TGTGCCAGCAGTGAAGGGGTGGGACAGTCTTTTGAGCAGTACTTC. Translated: CASSEGVGQSFEQYF.

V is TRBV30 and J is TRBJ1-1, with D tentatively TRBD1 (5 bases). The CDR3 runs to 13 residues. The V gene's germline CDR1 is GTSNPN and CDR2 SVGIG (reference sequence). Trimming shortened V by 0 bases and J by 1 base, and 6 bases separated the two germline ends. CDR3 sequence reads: CAWSVQANTEAFF. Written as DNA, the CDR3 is TGTGCCTGGAGTGTACAGGCGAACACTGAAGCTTTCTTT.

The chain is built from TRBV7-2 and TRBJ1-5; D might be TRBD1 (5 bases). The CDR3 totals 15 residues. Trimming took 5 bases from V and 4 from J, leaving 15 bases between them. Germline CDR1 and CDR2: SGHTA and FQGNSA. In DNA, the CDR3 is TGTGCCAGCAGCGCAGTACGACAGCGAAATCAGCCCCAGCATTTT. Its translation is CASSAVRQRNQPQHF.

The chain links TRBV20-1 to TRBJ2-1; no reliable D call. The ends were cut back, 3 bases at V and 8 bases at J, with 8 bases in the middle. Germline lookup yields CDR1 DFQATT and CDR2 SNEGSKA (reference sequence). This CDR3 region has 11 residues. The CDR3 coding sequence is TGCAGTGCTAGTAAGTGGGATGAGCAGTTCTTC. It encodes CSASKWDEQFF.

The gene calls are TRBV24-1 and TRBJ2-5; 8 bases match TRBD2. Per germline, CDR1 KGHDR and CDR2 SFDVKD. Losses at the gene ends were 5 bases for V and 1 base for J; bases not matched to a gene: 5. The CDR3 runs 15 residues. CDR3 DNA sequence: TGTGCCACCAGTGCCCCGGGGGGGAGCCAAGAGACCCAGTACTTC. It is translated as CATSAPGGSQETQYF.